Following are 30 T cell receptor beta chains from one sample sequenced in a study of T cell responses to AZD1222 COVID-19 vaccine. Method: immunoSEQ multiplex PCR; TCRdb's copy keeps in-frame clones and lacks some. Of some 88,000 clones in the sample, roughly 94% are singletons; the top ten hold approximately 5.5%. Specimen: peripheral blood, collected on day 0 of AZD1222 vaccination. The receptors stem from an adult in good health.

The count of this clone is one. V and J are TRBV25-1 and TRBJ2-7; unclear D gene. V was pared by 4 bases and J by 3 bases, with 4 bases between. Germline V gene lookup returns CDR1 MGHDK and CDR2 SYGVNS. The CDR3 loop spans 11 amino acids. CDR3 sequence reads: CASSVYYEQYF. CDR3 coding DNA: TGTGCCAGCAGTGTTTACTACGAGCAGTACTTC.

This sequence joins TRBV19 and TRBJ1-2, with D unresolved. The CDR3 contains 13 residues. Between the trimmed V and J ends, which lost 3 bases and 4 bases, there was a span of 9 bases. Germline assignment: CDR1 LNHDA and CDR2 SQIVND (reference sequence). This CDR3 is CASSMGRIYGYTF. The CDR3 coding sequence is TGTGCCAGTAGTATGGGCAGAATCTATGGCTACACCTTC.

As DNA, the CDR3 is TGCGCCAGCAGTGATAAACTAGCGGGAGCAGAGACCCAGTACTTC. Translation: CASSDKLAGAETQYF. This chain links TRBV10-1 with TRBJ2-5; 11 bases align to TRBD2. Germline V gene data show CDR1 as WNHNN and CDR2 as SYGVQD (reference sequence). The CDR3 contains 15 residues. The V segment lost 3 bases and the J segment 4 bases; nucleotides outside the gene matches: 4.

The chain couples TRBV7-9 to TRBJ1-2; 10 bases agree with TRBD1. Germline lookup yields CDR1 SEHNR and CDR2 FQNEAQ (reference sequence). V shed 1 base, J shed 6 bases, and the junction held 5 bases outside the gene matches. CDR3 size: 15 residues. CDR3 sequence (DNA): TGTGCCAGCAGCTTAGGACAGGGGGCATTCGATGGCTACACCTTC. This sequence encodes CASSLGQGAFDGYTF.

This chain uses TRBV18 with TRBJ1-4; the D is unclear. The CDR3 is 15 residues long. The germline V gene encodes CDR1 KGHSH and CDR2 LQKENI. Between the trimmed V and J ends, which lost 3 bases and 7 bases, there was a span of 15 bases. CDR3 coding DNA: TGTGCCAGCTCACCCCGGACGGTGGTTGGTGAAAAACTGTTTTTT. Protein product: CASSPRTVVGEKLFF.

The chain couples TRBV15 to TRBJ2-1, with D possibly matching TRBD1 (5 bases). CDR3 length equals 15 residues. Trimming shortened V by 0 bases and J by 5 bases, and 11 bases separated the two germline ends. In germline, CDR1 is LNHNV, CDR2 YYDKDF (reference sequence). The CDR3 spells CATSREAQGNNEQFF. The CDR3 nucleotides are TGTGCCACCAGCAGAGAGGCCCAGGGAAACAATGAGCAGTTCTTC. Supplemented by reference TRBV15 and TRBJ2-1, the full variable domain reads DAMVIQNPRYQVTQFGKPVTLSCSQTLNHNVMYWYQQKSSQAPKLLFHYYDKDFNNEADTPDNFQSRRPNTSFCFLDIRSPGLGDTAMYLCATSREAQGNNEQFFGPGTRLTVL.

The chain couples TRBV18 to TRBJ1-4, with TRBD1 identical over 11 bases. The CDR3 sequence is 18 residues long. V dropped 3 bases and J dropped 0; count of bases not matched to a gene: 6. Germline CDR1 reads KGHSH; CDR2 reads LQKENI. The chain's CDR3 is CASSPRTGGLATNEKLFF. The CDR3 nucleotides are TGTGCCAGCTCACCCCGGACAGGGGGCCTAGCAACTAATGAAAAACTGTTTTTT.

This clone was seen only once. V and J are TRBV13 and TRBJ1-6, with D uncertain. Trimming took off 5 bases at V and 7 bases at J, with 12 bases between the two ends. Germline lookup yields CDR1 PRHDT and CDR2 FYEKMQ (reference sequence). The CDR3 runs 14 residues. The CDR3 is CASSLPDWNSPLHF. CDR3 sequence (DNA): TGTGCCAGCAGCCTTCCCGATTGGAATTCACCCCTCCACTTT.

The DNA for the CDR3 is TGCAGCGTTGTGACAGTATTCTCCTACAATGAGCAGTTCTTC. Its protein is CSVVTVFSYNEQFF. This chain uses TRBV29-1 with TRBJ2-1, with D possibly being TRBD1 (5 bases). The V and J ends lost 4 bases and 0 bases respectively, with 10 bases between them. The CDR3 is 14 amino acids. From germline, CDR1 is SQVTM and CDR2 ANQGSEA.

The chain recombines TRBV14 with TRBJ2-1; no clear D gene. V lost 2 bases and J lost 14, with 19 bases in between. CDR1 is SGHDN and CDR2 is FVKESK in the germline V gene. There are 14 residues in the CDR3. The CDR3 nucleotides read TGTGCCAGCAGCCAACAAGAGTGGCTAACCCCCAAGTTCTTC. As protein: CASSQQEWLTPKFF.

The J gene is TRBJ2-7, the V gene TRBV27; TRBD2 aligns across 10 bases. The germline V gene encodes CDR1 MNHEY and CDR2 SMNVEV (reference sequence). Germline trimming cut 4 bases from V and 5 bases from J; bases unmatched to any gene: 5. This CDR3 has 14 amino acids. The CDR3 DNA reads TGTGCCAGCAGTTCCAGCGGGAGGGCCCACGAGCAGTACTTC. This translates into CASSSSGRAHEQYF.

The CDR3: CASSLGVGYSYEQYF. In DNA, the CDR3 is TGTGCCAGCAGTTTAGGGGTCGGGTACTCCTACGAGCAGTACTTC. The chain combines TRBV28 with TRBJ2-7; D is undetermined. Looked up from germline, CDR1 is MDHEN and CDR2 is SYDVKM. V was shortened by 2 bases and J by 0 bases, with 11 bases between the two germline ends. The CDR3 covers 15 residues.

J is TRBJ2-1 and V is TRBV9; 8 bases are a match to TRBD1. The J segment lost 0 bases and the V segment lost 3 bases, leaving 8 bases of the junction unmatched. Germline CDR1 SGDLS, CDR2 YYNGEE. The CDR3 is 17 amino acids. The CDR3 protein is CASSDRTGRTSYNEQFF. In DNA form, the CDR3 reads TGTGCCAGCAGCGATCGGACAGGGAGGACCTCCTACAATGAGCAGTTCTTC.

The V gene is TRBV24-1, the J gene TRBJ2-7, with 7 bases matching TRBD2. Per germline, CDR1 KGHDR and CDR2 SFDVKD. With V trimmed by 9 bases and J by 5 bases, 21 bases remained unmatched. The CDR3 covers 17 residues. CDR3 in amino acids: CATAGQDGAGTTDEQYF. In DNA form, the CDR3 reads TGTGCCACCGCGGGGCAGGATGGGGCCGGGACTACCGACGAGCAGTACTTC.

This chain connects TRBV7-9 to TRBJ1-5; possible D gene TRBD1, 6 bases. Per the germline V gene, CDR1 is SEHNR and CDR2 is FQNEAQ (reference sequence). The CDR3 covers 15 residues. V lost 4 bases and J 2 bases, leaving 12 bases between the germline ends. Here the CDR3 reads CASSSTAGGNQPQHF. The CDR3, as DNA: TGTGCCAGCAGCTCTACGGCAGGGGGCAATCAGCCCCAGCATTTT.

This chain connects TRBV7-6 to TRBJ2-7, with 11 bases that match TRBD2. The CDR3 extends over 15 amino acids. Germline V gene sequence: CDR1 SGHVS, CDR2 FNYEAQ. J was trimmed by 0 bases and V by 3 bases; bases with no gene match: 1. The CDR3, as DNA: TGTGCCAGCAGCTTGGGACTAGCGGACTCCTACGAGCAGTACTTC. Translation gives CASSLGLADSYEQYF.

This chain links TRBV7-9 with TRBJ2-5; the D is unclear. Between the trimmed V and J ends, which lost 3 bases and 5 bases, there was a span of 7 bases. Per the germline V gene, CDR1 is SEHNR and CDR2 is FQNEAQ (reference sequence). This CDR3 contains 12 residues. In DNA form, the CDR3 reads TGTGCCAGCAGCTTTTATCTTGAGACCCAGTACTTC. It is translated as CASSFYLETQYF.

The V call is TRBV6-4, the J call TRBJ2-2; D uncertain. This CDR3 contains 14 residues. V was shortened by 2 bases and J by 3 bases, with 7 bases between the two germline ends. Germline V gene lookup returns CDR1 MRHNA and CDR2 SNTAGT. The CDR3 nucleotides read TGTGCCAGCAGTGACGGACGGGACACCGGGGAGCTGTTTTTT. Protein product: CASSDGRDTGELFF.

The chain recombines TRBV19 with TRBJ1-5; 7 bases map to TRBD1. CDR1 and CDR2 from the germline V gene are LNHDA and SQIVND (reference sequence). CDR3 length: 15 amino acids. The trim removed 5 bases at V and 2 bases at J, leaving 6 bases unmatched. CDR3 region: CASSLQGNGNQPQHF. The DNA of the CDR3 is TGTGCCAGTAGTTTACAGGGGAATGGCAATCAGCCCCAGCATTTT.

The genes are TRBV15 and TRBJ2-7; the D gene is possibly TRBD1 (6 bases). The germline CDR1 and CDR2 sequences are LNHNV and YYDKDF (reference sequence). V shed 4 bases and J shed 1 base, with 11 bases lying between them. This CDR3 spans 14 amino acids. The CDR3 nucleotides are TGTGCCACCAGCACCGAGGGGGATTCCTACGAGCAGTACTTC. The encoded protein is CATSTEGDSYEQYF. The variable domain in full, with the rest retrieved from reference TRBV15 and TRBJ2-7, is DAMVIQNPRYQVTQFGKPVTLSCSQTLNHNVMYWYQQKSSQAPKLLFHYYDKDFNNEADTPDNFQSRRPNTSFCFLDIRSPGLGDTAMYLCATSTEGDSYEQYFGPGTRLTVT.

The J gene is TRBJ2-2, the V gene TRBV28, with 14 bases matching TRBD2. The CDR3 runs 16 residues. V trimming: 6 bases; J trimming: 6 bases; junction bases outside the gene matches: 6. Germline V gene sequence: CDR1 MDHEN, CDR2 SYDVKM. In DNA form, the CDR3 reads TGTGCCAGCAGGCAAGGGGGACTAGCGGGAGCCGGGGAGCTGTTTTTT. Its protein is CASRQGGLAGAGELFF.

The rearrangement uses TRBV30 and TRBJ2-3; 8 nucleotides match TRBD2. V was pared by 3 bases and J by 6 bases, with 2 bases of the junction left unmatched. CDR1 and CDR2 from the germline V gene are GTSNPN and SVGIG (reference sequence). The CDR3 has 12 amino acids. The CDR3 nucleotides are TGTGCCTGGAGCGCTAGCGGGGATACGCAGTATTTT. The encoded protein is CAWSASGDTQYF. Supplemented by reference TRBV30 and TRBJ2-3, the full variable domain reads SQTIHQWPATLVQPVGSPLSLECTVEGTSNPNLYWYRQAAGRGLQLLFYSVGIGQISSEVPQNLSASRPQDRQFILSSKKLLLSDSGFYLCAWSASGDTQYFGPGTRLTVL.

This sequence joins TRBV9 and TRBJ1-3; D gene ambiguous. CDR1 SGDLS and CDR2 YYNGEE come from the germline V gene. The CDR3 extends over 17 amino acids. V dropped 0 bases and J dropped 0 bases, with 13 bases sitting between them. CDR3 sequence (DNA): TGTGCCAGCAGCGTAGCCCCGGGCAGGACCTCTGGAAACACCATATATTTT. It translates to CASSVAPGRTSGNTIYF.

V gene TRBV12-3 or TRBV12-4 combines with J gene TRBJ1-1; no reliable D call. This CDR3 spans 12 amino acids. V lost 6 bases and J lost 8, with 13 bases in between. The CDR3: CASRGLTAEAFF. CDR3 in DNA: TGTGCCAGCAGGGGATTAACCGCGGAAGCTTTCTTT.

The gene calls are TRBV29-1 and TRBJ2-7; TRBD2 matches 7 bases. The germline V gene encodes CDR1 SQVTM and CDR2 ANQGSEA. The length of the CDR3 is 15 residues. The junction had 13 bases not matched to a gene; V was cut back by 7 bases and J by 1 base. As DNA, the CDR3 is TGCAGCGGCCAGGTTGGCGGGAGTCTTTCCTACGAGCAGTACTTC. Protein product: CSGQVGGSLSYEQYF.

CDR3 coding DNA: TGTGCCTGGCGAACTAGCGGGAACACCGGGGAGCTGTTTTTT. This sequence encodes CAWRTSGNTGELFF. The V gene is TRBV30, the J gene TRBJ2-2; 8 positions match TRBD2. The CDR3 spans 14 residues. CDR1 and CDR2 (germline): GTSNPN, SVGIG (reference sequence). V was pared by 5 bases and J by 1 base, with 3 bases of the junction left unmatched.

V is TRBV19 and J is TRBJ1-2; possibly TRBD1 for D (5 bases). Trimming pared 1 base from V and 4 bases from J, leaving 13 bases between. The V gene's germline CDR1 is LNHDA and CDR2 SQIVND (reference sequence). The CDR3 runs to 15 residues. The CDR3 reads CASSIVPDISYGYTF. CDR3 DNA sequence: TGTGCCAGTAGTATAGTCCCGGACATATCCTATGGCTACACCTTC. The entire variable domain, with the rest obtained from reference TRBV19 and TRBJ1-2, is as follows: DGGITQSPKYLFRKEGQNVTLSCEQNLNHDAMYWYRQDPGQGLRLIYYSQIVNDFQKGDIAEGYSVSREKKESFPLTVTSAQKNPTAFYLCASSIVPDISYGYTFGSGTRLTVV.

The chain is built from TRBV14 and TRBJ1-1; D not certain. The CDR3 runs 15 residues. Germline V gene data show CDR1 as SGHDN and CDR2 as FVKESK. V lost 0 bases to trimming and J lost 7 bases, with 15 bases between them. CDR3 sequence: CASSQDRPTLSEAFF. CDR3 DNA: TGTGCCAGCAGCCAAGATAGACCCACCCTGAGTGAAGCTTTCTTT.

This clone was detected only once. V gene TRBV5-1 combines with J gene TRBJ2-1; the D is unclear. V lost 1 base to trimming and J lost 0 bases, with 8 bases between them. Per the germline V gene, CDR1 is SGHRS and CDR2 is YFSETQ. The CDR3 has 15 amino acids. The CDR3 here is CASSLRASSYNEQFF. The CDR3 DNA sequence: TGCGCCAGCAGCTTGCGGGCGAGCTCCTACAATGAGCAGTTCTTC.

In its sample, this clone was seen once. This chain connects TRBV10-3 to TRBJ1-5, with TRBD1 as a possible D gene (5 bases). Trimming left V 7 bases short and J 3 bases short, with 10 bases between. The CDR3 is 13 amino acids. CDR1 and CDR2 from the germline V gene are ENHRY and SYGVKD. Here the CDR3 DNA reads TGTGCCATCAACCAGGGATTCAATCAGCCCCAGCATTTT. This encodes CAINQGFNQPQHF.